These 9 T cell receptor beta chains share one sample of origin, sequenced in a study of vaccination effects on CD4 cells after COVID-19. This table comes from immunoSEQ multiplex PCR, and its TCRdb copy is limited to in-frame clones, with some not included. The data show more than 50,000 clones, about 80% seen once. Antigen specificity for these receptors is unknown. With the ViraFEST assay, the study expanded antigen-specific CD4+ T cells using viral peptide pools, then sequenced them. The authors isolated CD4+ T cells after less than eleven days of culture. Each participant received a vaccine that was either BNT162b2 or mRNA-1273, given as two doses. This material consisted of CD4+ T cells from PBMCs cultured with HCoV-OC43 spike peptides, taken after COVID-19 vaccination. Subset meaning: HCoV-OC43 spike overlapping peptide pool stimulation. Receptor source: a human donor who received a COVID-19 vaccine.

The chain has TRBV29-1 and TRBJ1-1, with a weak D call TRBD1 (6 bases). Trimming took off 2 bases at V and 4 bases at J, with 8 bases between the two ends. The CDR3 is 12 residues long. In germline, CDR1 is SQVTM, CDR2 ANQGSEA. CDR3 bases: TGCAGCGTTGAAAGGGGGTCCACTGAAGCTTTCTTT. Protein product: CSVERGSTEAFF.

This chain joins TRBV5-6 and TRBJ2-6; 7 bases map to TRBD1. Germline values: CDR1 SGHDT, CDR2 YYEEEE. V was clipped by 0 bases and J by 0 bases; unmatched bases: 6. The CDR3 has 18 amino acids. The CDR3 protein is CASSLGQGTPSGANVLTF. DNA of the CDR3: TGTGCCAGCAGCTTGGGACAGGGAACCCCCTCTGGGGCCAACGTCCTGACTTTC.

The rearrangement uses TRBV11-2 and TRBJ2-7; 9 bases match TRBD2. Unmatched junction bases numbered 2, after V lost 1 base and J lost 4 bases. This CDR3 has 14 residues. CDR1 SGHAT and CDR2 FQNNGV come from the germline V gene. CDR3 loop: CASSLVTSGYEQYV. In nucleotides, the CDR3 is TGTGCCAGCAGCTTAGTCACTAGCGGGTACGAGCAGTACGTC.

In this sample, this clone turned up a few times. The J gene is TRBJ1-6, the V gene TRBV9; TRBD1 is a possible D gene (5 bases). Germline V CDR1 and CDR2: SGDLS, YYNGEE. Trimming removed 3 bases from V and 9 bases from J, with 16 bases in between. CDR3 length: 15 residues. The CDR3 loop is CASSAGRGVSSPLHF. CDR3 sequence (DNA): TGTGCCAGCAGCGCGGGGAGAGGGGTATCTTCACCCCTCCACTTT. The full variable domain, with the rest looked up from reference TRBV9 and TRBJ1-6, is DSGVTQTPKHLITATGQRVTLRCSPRSGDLSVYWYQQSLDQGLQFLIQYYNGEERAKGNILERFSAQQFPDLHSELNLSSLELGDSALYFCASSAGRGVSSPLHFGNGTRLTVT.

The genes are TRBV19 and TRBJ2-3, with a tentative D call TRBD2 (6 bases). V gave up 11 bases and J gave up 2 bases, with 20 bases separating them. Germline CDR1 reads LNHDA; CDR2 reads SQIVND (reference sequence). This CDR3 comprises 15 residues. The CDR3: CASRPRGSLTDTQYF. The CDR3 region has the DNA TGTGCCTCTCGCCCCCGGGGGAGTCTCACAGATACGCAGTATTTT.

The rearrangement links TRBV7-9 to TRBJ2-3; D remains unclear. Germline CDR1 reads SEHNR; CDR2 reads FQNEAQ (reference sequence). This CDR3 has 12 amino acids. V was shortened by 5 bases and J by 4 bases, with 7 bases between the two germline ends. The CDR3 loop reads CASSPSPDTQYF. In DNA form, the CDR3 reads TGTGCCAGCAGCCCAAGCCCAGATACGCAGTATTTT.

The chain couples TRBV5-4 to TRBJ1-6; 7 nucleotides agree with TRBD1. The CDR3 extends over 15 amino acids. After removal of 0 bases from V and 8 bases from J, the junction contained 5 bases not matched to a gene. Germline V gene data show CDR1 as SGHNT and CDR2 as YYREEE (reference sequence). The CDR3 DNA reads TGTGCCAGCAGCTTGGGGGGACAGAGTTATTCACCCCTCCACTTT. Translated: CASSLGGQSYSPLHF.

This clone turned up a few times. This chain uses TRBV18 with TRBJ1-2, with 11 bases lining up with TRBD1. CDR3 length equals 17 residues. The germline V gene encodes CDR1 KGHSH and CDR2 LQKENI. V gave up 2 bases and J gave up 4 bases; unmatched junction bases: 9. The CDR3 coding sequence is TGTGCCAGCTCACCAGACGCCCGGACAGGGGGCGTCTATGGCTACACCTTC. It encodes CASSPDARTGGVYGYTF.

This clone was found a few times. The J gene is TRBJ2-2, the V gene TRBV5-1, with 11 bases aligning to TRBD1. CDR1 and CDR2 (germline): SGHRS, YFSETQ. This CDR3 contains 15 residues. After removal of 4 bases from V and 6 bases from J, the junction contained 5 bases not matched to a gene. The CDR3 bases are TGCGCCAGCAGCCCGGGACAGGGGGTTTCCGGGGAGCTGTTTTTT. This gives the protein CASSPGQGVSGELFF. Combining the CDR3 with reference TRBV5-1 and TRBJ2-2 gives the whole variable domain KAGVTQTPRYLIKTRGQQVTLSCSPISGHRSVSWYQQTPGQGLQFLFEYFSETQRNKGNFPGRFSGRQFSNSRSEMNVSTLELGDSALYLCASSPGQGVSGELFFGEGSRLTVL.